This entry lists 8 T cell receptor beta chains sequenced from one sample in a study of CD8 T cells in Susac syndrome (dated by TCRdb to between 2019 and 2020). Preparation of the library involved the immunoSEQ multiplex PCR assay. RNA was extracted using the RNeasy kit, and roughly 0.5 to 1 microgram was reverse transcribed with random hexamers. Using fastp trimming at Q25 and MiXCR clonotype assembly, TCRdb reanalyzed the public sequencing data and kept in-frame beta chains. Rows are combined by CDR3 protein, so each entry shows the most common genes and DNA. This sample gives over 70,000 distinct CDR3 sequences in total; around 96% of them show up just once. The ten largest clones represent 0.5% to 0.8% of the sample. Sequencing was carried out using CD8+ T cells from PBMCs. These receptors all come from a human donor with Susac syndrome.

Written as DNA, the CDR3 is TGTGCCAGCAGCCAAGTACGCGGGACAGGGCACAACAATACCTACGAGCAGTACTTC. Amino acid sequence: CASSQVRGTGHNNTYEQYF. This chain connects TRBV3-1 to TRBJ2-7; TRBD1 agrees at 9 bases. The CDR3 extends over 19 amino acids. The germline V gene encodes CDR1 LGHDT and CDR2 YNNKEL (reference sequence). The J segment lost 2 bases and the V segment lost 1 base, leaving 15 bases of the junction unmatched.

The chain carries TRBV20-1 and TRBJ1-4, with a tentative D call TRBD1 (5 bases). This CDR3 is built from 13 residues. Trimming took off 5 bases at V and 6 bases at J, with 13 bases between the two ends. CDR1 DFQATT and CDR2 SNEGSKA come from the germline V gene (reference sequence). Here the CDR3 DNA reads TGCAGTGCTCTCCGGGACGGCGATGAAAAACTGTTTTTT. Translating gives CSALRDGDEKLFF.

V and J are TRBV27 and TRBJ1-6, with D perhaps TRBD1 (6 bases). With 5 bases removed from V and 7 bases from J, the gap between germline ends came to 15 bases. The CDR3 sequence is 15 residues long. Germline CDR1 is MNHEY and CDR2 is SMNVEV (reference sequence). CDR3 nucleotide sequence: TGTGCCAGCAGTCCCAGGGCCGGGGGCAATTCACCCCTCCACTTT. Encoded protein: CASSPRAGGNSPLHF.

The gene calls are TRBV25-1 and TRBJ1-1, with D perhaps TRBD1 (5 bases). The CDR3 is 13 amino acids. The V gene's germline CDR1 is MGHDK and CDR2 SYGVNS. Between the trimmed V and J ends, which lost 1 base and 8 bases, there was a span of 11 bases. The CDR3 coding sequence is TGTGCCAGCAGTGAATCGACGGGACGAGAAGCTTTCTTT. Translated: CASSESTGREAFF.

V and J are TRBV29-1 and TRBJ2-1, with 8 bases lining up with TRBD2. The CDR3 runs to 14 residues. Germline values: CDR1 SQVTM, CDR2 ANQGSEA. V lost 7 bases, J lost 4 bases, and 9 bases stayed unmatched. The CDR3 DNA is TGCAGCGCCTTTACACGGGGGGGGTACAATGAGCAGTTCTTC. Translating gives CSAFTRGGYNEQFF.

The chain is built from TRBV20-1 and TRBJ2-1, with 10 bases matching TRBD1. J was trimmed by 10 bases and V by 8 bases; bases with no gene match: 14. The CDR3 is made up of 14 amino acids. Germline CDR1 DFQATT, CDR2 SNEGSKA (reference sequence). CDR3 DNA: TGCAGTCTTCTTCGACAGGGGGCCCAGAAGGAGCAGTTCTTC. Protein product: CSLLRQGAQKEQFF.

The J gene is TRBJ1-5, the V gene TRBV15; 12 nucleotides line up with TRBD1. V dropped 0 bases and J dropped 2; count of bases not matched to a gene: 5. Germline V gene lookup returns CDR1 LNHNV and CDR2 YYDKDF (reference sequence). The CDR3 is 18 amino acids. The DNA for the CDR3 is TGTGCCACCAGCAGAGAGGCCGGGACAGGGGGCCGCAATCAGCCCCAGCATTTT. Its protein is CATSREAGTGGRNQPQHF. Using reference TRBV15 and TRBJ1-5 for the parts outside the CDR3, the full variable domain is DAMVIQNPRYQVTQFGKPVTLSCSQTLNHNVMYWYQQKSSQAPKLLFHYYDKDFNNEADTPDNFQSRRPNTSFCFLDIRSPGLGDTAMYLCATSREAGTGGRNQPQHFGDGTRLSIL.

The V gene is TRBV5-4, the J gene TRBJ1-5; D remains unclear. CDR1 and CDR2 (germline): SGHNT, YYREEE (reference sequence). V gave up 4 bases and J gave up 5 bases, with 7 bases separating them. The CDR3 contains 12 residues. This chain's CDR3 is CASSVDYQPQHF. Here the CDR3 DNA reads TGTGCCAGCAGCGTGGACTATCAGCCCCAGCATTTT. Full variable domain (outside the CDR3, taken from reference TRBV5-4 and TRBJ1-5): ETGVTQSPTHLIKTRGQQVTLRCSSQSGHNTVSWYQQALGQGPQFIFQYYREEENGRGNFPPRFSGLQFPNYSSELNVNALELDDSALYLCASSVDYQPQHFGDGTRLSIL.